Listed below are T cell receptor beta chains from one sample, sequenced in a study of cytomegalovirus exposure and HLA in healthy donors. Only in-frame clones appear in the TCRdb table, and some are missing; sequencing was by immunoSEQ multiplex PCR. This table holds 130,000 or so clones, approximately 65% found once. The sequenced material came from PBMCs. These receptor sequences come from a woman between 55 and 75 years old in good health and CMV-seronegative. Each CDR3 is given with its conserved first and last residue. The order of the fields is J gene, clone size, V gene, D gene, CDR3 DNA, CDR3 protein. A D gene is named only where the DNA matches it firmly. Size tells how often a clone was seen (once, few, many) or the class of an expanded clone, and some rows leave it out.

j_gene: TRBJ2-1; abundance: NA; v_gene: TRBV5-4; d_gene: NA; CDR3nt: TGTGCCAGCAGCTCGAGAGGGAGGTACTACAATGAGCAGTTCTTC; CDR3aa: CASSSRGRYYNEQFF
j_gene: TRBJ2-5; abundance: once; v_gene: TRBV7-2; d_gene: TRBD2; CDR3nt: TGTGCCAGCAGCCAGACTAGCGGGAGGGGAGAGACCCAGTACTTC; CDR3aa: CASSQTSGRGETQYF
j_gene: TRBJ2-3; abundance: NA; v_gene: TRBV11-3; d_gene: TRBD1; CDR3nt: TGTGCCAGCAGCTATGGACAGGCTTCTCGTACGCAGTATTTT; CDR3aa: CASSYGQASRTQYF
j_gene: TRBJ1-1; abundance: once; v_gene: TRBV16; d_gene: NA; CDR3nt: TGTGCCAGCAGCCGGGCAGGGATGAACACTGAAGCTTTCTTT; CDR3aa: CASSRAGMNTEAFF
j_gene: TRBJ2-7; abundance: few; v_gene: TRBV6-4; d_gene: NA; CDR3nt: TGTGCCAGCAGTGACTCACAGCTCCCGACGTCATACGAGCAGTACTTC; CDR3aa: CASSDSQLPTSYEQYF
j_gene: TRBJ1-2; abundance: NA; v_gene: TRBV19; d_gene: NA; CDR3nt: TGTGCCAGTACCCCTGCCATGAGTGGAGACTATGGCTACACCTTC; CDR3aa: CASTPAMSGDYGYTF
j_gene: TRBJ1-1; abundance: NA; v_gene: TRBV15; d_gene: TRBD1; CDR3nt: TGTGCCACCAGCAGAGGGGACAGGGGGGAGAACGCTGAAGCTTTCTTT; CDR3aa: CATSRGDRGENAEAFF
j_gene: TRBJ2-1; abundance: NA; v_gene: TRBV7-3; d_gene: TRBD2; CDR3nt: TGTGCCAGCAGCTTAACGTCCCTAGCGGGGGGCCGTAATGAGCAGTTCTTC; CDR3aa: CASSLTSLAGGRNEQFF
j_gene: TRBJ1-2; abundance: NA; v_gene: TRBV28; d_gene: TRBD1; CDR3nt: TGTGCCAGCAGTTCCCGACAGGGGGCCTACCTAAACTATGGCTACACCTTC; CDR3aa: CASSSRQGAYLNYGYTF
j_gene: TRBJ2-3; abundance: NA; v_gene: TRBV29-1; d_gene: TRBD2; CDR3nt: TGCAGCGTTGGGAGGGTAGCGGGAGGAGGCACAGATACGCAGTATTTT; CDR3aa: CSVGRVAGGGTDTQYF
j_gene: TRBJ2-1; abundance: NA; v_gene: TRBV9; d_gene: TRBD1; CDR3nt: TGTGCCAGCAGCGTAGATCCAGGGGGCTTATACAATGAGCAGTTCTTC; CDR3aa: CASSVDPGGLYNEQFF
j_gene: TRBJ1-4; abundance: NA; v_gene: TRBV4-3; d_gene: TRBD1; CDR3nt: TGCGCCAGCAGCCGGACCTTACAGGGGGAACTGTTTTTT; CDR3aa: CASSRTLQGELFF
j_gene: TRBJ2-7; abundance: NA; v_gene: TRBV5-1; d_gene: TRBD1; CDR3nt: TGCGCCAGCAGCTTGACCGGGACAGGGGTTACCGCCCACAACTTC; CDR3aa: CASSLTGTGVTAHNF
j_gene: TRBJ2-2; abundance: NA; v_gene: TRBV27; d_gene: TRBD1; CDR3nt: TGTGCCAGCAGAAGGACAGGGGGCGTTATAGTAGCCGGGGAGCTGTTTTTT; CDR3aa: CASRRTGGVIVAGELFF
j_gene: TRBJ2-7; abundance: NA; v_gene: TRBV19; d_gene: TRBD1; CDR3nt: TGTGCCACCTCCCCGTTCCAGGGGCCCAGGGGGAACGAGCAGTACTTC; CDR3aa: CATSPFQGPRGNEQYF
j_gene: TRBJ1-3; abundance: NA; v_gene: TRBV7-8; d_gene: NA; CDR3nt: TGTGCCAGCAGCTTACCCACCGTGGGGGGCTCTGGAAACACCATATATTTT; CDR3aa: CASSLPTVGGSGNTIYF
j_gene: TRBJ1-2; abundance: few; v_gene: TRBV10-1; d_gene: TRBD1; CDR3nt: TGCGCCAGCAGTGAGTCGTGGGGACAGTCTCCGGGCTACACCTTC; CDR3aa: CASSESWGQSPGYTF
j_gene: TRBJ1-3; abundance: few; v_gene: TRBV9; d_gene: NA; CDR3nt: TGTGCCAGCAGCGTAGCGGCGGCTGGAAACACCATATATTTT; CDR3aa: CASSVAAAGNTIYF
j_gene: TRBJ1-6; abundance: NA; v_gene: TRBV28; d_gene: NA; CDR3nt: TGTGCCAGCAGTTTAGACGGGACCTATAATTCACCCCTCCACTTT; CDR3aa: CASSLDGTYNSPLHF
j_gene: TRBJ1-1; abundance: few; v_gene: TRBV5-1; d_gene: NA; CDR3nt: TGCGCCAGCAGCTTGGTTCCGAGTATTATGAACACTGAAGCTTTCTTT; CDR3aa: CASSLVPSIMNTEAFF
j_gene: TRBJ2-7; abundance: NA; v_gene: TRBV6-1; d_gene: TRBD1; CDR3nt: TGTGCCAGCAGCCCCACCGCAGGGGGCCGCGAGCAGTACTTC; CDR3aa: CASSPTAGGREQYF
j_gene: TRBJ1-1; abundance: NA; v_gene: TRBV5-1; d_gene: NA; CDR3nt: TGCGCCAGCAGCTTGGCTACCAGGCTGACGAACACTGAAGCTTTCTTT; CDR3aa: CASSLATRLTNTEAFF
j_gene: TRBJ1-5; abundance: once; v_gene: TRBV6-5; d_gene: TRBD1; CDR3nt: TGTGCCAGCAGTCGCCGGACAGGGGGCGATCAGCCCCAGCATTTT; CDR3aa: CASSRRTGGDQPQHF
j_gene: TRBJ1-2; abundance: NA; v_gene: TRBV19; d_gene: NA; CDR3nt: TGTGCCAGTAGCGTAGGACAGTTTAACTATGGCTACACCTTC; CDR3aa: CASSVGQFNYGYTF
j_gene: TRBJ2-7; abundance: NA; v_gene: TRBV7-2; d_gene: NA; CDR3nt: TGTGCCAGCAGCGTAACAGGGCTTCAAGTCTACGAGCAGTACTTC; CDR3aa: CASSVTGLQVYEQYF
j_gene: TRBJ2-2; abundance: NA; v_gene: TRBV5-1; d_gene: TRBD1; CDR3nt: TGCGCCAGCAGCTTGGCGCCGCGGGACAGGGGGCCCACCGGGGAGCTGTTTTTT; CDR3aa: CASSLAPRDRGPTGELFF
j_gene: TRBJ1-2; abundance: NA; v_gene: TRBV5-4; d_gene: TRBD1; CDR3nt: TGTGCCAGCAGCCCTCGGACAGGTCTGTATGGCTACACCTTC; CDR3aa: CASSPRTGLYGYTF
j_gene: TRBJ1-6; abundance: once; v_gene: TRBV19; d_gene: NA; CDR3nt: TGTGCCAGTAGTATGGCCTCGTATAATTCACCTCTCCACTTT; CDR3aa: CASSMASYNSPLHF
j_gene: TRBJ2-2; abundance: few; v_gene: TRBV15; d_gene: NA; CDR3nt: TGTGCCACCAGCCAAGGGGCGACGAACACCGGGGAGCTGTTTTTT; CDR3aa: CATSQGATNTGELFF
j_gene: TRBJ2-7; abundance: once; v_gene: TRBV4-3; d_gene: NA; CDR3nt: TGCGCCAGCAGCCAAAGGGTAGGGGGTTCCGAGCAGTACTTC; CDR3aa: CASSQRVGGSEQYF
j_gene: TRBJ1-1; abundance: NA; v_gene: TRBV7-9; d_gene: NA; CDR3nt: TGTGCCAGCAGCTTCACCAGGGACACTGAAGCTTTCTTT; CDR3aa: CASSFTRDTEAFF
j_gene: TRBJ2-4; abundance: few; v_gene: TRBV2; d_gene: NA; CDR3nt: TGTGCCAGCAGAGGACAGTTCATTCAGTACTTC; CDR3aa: CASRGQFIQYF
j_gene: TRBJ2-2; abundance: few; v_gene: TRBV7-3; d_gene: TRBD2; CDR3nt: TGTGCCAGCAGCTCGGGACTAGCGGGAGTCCTCGGGGAGCTGTTTTTT; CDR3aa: CASSSGLAGVLGELFF
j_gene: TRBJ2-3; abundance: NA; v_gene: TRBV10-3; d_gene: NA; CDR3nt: TGTGCCATCAGTGGGGACGCTAGCGCCTACACAGATACGCAGTATTTT; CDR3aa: CAISGDASAYTDTQYF
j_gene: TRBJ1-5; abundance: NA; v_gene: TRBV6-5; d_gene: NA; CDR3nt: TGTGCCAGCAGGCCTACAGGGCTGGCTCAGCCCCAGCATTTT; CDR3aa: CASRPTGLAQPQHF
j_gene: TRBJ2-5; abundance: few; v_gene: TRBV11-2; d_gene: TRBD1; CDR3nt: TGTGCCAGCAGCACCCGGACAGGGGGCGAAGAGACCCAGTACTTC; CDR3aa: CASSTRTGGEETQYF
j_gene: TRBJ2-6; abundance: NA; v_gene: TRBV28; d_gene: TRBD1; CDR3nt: TGTGCCAGCAGTTTGCGGGGCAGGGGGCTCTCTGGGGCCAACGTCCTGACTTTC; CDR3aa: CASSLRGRGLSGANVLTF
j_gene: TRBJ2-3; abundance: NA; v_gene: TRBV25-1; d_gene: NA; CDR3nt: TGTGCCAGCTCCCCGTCGAGAGCCGGAGATACGCAGTATTTT; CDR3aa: CASSPSRAGDTQYF
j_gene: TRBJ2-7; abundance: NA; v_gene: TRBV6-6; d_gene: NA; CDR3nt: TGTGCCAGCAGTTACTCGGGGAGCGGACTCTCCTACGAGCAGTACTTC; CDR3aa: CASSYSGSGLSYEQYF
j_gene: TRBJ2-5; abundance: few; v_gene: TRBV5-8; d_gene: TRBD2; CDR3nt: TGTGCCAGCAGCATAGGACTAGCGGGGGAGGAAGAGACCCAGTACTTC; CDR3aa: CASSIGLAGEEETQYF
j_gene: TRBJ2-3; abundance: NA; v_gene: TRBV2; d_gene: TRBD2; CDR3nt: TGTGCCACCTCGACTAGCGGGGGCCCAGATACGCAGTATTTT; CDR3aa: CATSTSGGPDTQYF
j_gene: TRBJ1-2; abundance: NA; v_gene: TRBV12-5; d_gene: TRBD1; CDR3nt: TGTGCTAGTGGTCGACCAGACAGGGTTGGCGGCTACACCTTC; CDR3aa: CASGRPDRVGGYTF
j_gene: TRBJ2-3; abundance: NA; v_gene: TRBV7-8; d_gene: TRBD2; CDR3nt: TGTGCCAGCAGCCCTCTCAGCGGGGTCGTAGATACGCAGTATTTT; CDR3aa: CASSPLSGVVDTQYF
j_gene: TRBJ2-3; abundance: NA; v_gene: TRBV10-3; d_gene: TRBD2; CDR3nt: TGTGCCATCTCTAGGCGGGAGTCCGCGGATACGCAGTATTTT; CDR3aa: CAISRRESADTQYF
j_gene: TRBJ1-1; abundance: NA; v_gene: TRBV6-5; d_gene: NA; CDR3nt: TGTGCCAGCAGTTACTCGATTGCCAGGAACACTGAAGCTTTCTTT; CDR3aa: CASSYSIARNTEAFF
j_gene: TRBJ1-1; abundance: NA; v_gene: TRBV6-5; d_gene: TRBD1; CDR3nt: TGTGCCAGCAGTTACTCCAGGGGGCGCCTGAACACTGAAGCTTTCTTT; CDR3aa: CASSYSRGRLNTEAFF
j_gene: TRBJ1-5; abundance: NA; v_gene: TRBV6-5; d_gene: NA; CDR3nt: TGTGCCAGCAGATTGCAGGGTAACAATCAGCCCCAGCATTTT; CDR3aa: CASRLQGNNQPQHF
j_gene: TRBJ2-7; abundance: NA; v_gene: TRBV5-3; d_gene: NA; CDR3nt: TGTGCCAGAAGCGGGGCACCCCTCGCTAACGAGCAGTACTTC; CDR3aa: CARSGAPLANEQYF
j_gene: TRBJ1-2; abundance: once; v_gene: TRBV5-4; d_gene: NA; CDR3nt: TGTGCCAGCAGCGAGGGCCCGGCTCCTTTATATGGCTACACCTTC; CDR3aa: CASSEGPAPLYGYTF
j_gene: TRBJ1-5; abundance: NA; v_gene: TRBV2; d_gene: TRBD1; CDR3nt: TGTGCCACCAGGACAGGGGCGGTTCCGGGTCAGCCCCAGCATTTT; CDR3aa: CATRTGAVPGQPQHF
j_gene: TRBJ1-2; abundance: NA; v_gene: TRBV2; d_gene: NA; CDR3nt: TGTGCCAGCAGTGAAGTTAGGGGGTTCAATGGCTACACCTTC; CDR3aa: CASSEVRGFNGYTF
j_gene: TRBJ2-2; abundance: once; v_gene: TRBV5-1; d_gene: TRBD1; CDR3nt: TGCGCCAGCAAACAGGGGGCCGTCACCGGGGAGCTGTTTTTT; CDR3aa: CASKQGAVTGELFF
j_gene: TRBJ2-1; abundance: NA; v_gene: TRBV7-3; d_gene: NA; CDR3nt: TGTGCCAGCAGTGAAACTGCAGGGGTCCGGGGCAATGAGCAGTTCTTC; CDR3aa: CASSETAGVRGNEQFF
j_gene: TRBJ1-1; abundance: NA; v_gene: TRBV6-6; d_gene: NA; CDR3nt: TGTGCCAGCAGTTTCCAAGCGAACACTGAAGCTTTCTTT; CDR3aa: CASSFQANTEAFF
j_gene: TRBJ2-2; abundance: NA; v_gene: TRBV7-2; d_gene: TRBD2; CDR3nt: TGTGCCAGCAGCCGAAAAGCGGGGAGCGCCGGGGAGCTGTTTTTT; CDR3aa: CASSRKAGSAGELFF
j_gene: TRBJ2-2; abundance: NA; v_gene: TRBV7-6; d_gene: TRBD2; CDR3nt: TGTGCCAGCAGCCCCGGGATGGTAGCGGGGGGTTCAGGGGAGCTGTTTTTT; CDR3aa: CASSPGMVAGGSGELFF
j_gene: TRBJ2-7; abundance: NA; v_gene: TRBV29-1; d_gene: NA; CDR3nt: TGCAGCGTTGGGGCGTCCGTGACAGCCGAGCAGTACTTC; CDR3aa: CSVGASVTAEQYF
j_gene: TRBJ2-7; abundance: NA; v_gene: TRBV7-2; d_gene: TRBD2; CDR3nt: TGTGCCAGCAGCTTAGGCAGGGTCGGAGCGGGAGTCTACGAGCAGTACTTC; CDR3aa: CASSLGRVGAGVYEQYF
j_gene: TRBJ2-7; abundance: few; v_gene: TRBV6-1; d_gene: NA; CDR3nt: TGTGCCAGCAGTGAAGTTGGTAGATTCTACGAGCAGTACTTC; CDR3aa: CASSEVGRFYEQYF